The rows below give T cell receptor beta chains drawn from one sample of a study of early T cells in non-severe SARS-CoV-2 infection. Each CDR3 protein is one row after TCRdb ran MiXCR on the 5' RACE reads. The sample holds tens of thousands of distinct CDR3 sequences, approximately 9% seen once. The specimen was whole blood, collected at baseline. The receptors stem from an adult who was a healthcare worker with PCR-confirmed SARS-CoV-2 infection or an uninfected control (not recorded which). The CDR3 runs from the conserved cysteine through the conserved F or W. The order of the fields is D gene, J gene, V gene, clone size, CDR3 DNA, CDR3 protein. A D gene is named only where the DNA matches it firmly. Clone size, where shown, is once, few, many, or a class for clones that have expanded.

.	TRBJ1-6	TRBV28	few	TGTGCCAGCAGTTTACCTGGGGGTTCACCCCTCCACTTT	CASSLPGGSPLHF
.	TRBJ2-6	TRBV20-1	few	TGCAGTGCCTCAGACGTCTCTGGGGCCAACGTCCTGACTTTC	CSASDVSGANVLTF
TRBD2	TRBJ2-7	TRBV20-1	few	TGCAGTGCTATCAGCGGGGGCCGCTACGAGCAGTACTTC	CSAISGGRYEQYF
TRBD1	TRBJ1-5	TRBV15	many	TGTGCCACCAGCAGACAGACAGGGAGCAATCAGCCCCAGCATTTT	CATSRQTGSNQPQHF
.	TRBJ2-1	TRBV24-1	.	TGTGCCACCAGTGATGGGAGGATCCTTCTCGGCAATGAGCAGTTCTTC	CATSDGRILLGNEQFF
.	TRBJ2-7	TRBV29-1	.	TGCAGCGTGCGGCATTCCCCCTACGAGCAGTACTTC	CSVRHSPYEQYF
TRBD1	TRBJ2-1	TRBV11-2	many	TGTGCCAGCAGCTCGTTAGAGGGACAGCCTCTCCACAATGAGCAGTTCTTC	CASSSLEGQPLHNEQFF
TRBD1	TRBJ2-7	TRBV7-9	many	TGTGCCAGCAGCTTATATCAGGGGGTGGACGAGCAGTACTTC	CASSLYQGVDEQYF
.	TRBJ2-5	TRBV29-1	.	TGCAGCGTCAACCGCGCGCGAGGGGAGACCCAGTACTTC	CSVNRARGETQYF
TRBD1	TRBJ1-4	TRBV18	few	TGTGCCAGCTCACCGACAGGGCCCACTAATGAAAAACTGTTTTTT	CASSPTGPTNEKLFF
.	TRBJ1-2	TRBV12-3/TRBV12-4	.	TGTGCCAGCAGTCGCGGACAGAGGTATGGCTACACCTTC	CASSRGQRYGYTF